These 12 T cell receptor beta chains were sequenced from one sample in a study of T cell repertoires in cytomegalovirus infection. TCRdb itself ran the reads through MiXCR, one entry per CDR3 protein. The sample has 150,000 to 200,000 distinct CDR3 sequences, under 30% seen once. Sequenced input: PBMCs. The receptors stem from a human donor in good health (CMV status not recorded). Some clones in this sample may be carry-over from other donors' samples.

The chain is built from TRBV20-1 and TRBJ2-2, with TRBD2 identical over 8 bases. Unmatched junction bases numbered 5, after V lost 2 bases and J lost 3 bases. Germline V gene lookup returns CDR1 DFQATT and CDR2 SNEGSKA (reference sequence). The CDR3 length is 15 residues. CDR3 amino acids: CSARIGGADTGELFF. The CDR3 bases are TGCAGTGCTAGAATCGGGGGGGCAGACACCGGGGAGCTGTTTTTT.

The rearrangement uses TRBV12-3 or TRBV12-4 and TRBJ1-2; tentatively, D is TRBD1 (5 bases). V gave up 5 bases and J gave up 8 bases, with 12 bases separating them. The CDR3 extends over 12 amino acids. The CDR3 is CASSNQGRGYTF. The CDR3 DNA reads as TGTGCCAGCAGTAACCAGGGACGAGGCTACACCTTC.

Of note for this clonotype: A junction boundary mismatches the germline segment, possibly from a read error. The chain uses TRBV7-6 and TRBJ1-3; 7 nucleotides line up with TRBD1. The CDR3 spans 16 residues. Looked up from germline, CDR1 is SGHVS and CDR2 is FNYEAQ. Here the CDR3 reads CASSLDPYRGGITIYF. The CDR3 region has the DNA TGTGCCAGCAGCTTGGATCCCTACAGGGGTGGAATCACCATATATTTT.

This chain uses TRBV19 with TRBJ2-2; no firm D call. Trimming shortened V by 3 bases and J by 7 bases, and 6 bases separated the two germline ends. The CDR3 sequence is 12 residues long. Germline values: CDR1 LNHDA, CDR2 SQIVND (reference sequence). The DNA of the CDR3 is TGTGCCAGTAGTATTGGGGTCGGGGAGCTGTTTTTT. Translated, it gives CASSIGVGELFF.

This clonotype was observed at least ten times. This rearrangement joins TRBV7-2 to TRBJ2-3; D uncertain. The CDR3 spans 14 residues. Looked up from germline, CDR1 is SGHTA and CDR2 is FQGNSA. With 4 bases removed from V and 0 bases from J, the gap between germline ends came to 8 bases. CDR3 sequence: CASSSTRSTDTQYF. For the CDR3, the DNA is TGTGCCAGCAGCTCTACGCGGAGCACAGATACGCAGTATTTT.

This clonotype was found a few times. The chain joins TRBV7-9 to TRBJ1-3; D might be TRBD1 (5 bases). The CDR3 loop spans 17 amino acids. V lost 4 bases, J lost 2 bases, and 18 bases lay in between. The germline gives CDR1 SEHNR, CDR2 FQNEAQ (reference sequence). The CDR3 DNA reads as TGTGCCAGCAGCTCAGAAACGGGACTCTCTGCTGGAAACACCATATATTTT. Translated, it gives CASSSETGLSAGNTIYF.

The chain's CDR3 is CASSLQGAVNYGYTF. As DNA, the CDR3 is TGTGCCAGCAGCTTACAGGGGGCCGTTAACTATGGCTACACCTTC. V and J are TRBV7-2 and TRBJ1-2; TRBD1 aligns across 8 bases. V lost 2 bases to trimming and J lost 1 base; unmatched junction nucleotides: 3. This CDR3 is built from 15 residues. The germline CDR1 and CDR2 sequences are SGHTA and FQGNSA.

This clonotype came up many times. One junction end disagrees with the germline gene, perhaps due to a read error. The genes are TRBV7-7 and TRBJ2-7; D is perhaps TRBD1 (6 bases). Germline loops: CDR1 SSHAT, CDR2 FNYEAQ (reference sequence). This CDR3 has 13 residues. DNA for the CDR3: TGTGCTAGCAGCTTGAGAGGGGGAGACGAGCAGTACTTC. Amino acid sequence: CASSLRGGDEQYF.

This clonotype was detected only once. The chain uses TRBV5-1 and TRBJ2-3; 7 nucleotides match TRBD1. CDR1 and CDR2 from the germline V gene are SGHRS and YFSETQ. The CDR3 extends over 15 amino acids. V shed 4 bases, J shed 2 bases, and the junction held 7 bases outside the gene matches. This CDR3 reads CASSQDRALTDTQYF. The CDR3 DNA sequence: TGCGCCAGCAGCCAAGACAGGGCCCTCACAGATACGCAGTATTTT.

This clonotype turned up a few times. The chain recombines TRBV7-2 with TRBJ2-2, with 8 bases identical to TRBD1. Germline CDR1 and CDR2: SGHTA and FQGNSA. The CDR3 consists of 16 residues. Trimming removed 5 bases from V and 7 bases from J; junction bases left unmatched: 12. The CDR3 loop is CASSPRTGREHGELFF. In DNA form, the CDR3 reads TGTGCCAGCAGCCCAAGGACAGGGAGAGAGCACGGGGAGCTGTTTTTT. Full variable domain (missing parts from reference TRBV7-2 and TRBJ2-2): GAGVSQSPSNKVTEKGKDVELRCDPISGHTALYWYRQSLGQGLEFLIYFQGNSAPDKSGLPSDRFSAERTGGSVSTLTIQRTQQEDSAVYLCASSPRTGREHGELFFGEGSRLTVL.

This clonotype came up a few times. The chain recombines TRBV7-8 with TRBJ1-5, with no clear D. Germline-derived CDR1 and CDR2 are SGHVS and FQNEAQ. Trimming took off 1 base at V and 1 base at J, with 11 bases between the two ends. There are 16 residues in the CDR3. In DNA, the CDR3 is TGTGCCAGCAGCTTAGAGCCAGCCTTAAGCAATCAGCCCCAGCATTTT. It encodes CASSLEPALSNQPQHF.

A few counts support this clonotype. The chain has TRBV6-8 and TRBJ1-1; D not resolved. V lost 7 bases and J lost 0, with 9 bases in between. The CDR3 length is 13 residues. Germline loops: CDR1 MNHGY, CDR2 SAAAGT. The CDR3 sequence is CASTRNMNTEAFF. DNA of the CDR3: TGTGCCAGCACCAGAAATATGAACACTGAAGCTTTCTTT.